This record looks at one T cell receptor (beta chain) sequence and its context. Antigen specificity is unknown. The data were taken from a study of T cell responses to AZD1222 COVID-19 vaccine. Study outcomes and limitations: Baseline serostatus was positive in only a handful of AZD1222 recipients.

Assay: immunoSEQ multiplex PCR; the TCRdb copy retains only in-frame clones and omits some. The data hold 110,000 to 150,000 clones, with 80% to 90% observed a single time. J lost 8 bases, V lost 2 bases, and 6 bases had no gene match. The germline V gene has CDR1 WNHNN and CDR2 SYGVQD (reference sequence). The CDR3 length is 15 residues. This sequence was found in an adult in good health. Sequences were derived from peripheral blood, sampled on day 0 of AZD1222 vaccination. This chain connects TRBV10-1 to TRBJ2-1, with TRBD1 matching 10 bases. The CDR3 here is CASSEPGQGSDEQFF. The CDR3 DNA sequence: TGCGCCAGCAGTGAGCCGGGACAGGGGAGCGATGAGCAGTTCTTC.